One sample yielded the 6 T cell receptor beta chains listed below, sequenced in a study of blood T cells in healthy people across ages. Combining a sample-barcoded 5' primer with a J-beta primer mix, a second PCR ran for about 7 to 11 cycles. MiXCR was run by TCRdb on the 5' RACE reads, yielding one entry per CDR3 protein. The sample consists of roughly 1.6 million distinct CDR3 sequences, about 35% of them appearing once. The sequencing input was blood. The source is a woman aged 25 to 39 in good health.

The chain joins TRBV9 to TRBJ1-2; tentative D call: TRBD1 (6 bases). CDR1 and CDR2 from the germline V gene are SGDLS and YYNGEE. The CDR3 loop spans 15 amino acids. The germline V and J ends were trimmed by 0 bases and 0 bases, with 9 bases remaining between them. The CDR3 DNA reads TGTGCCAGCAGCGTAGGGACAGCAGCTAACTATGGCTACACCTTC. Protein product: CASSVGTAANYGYTF.

The gene calls are TRBV3-1 and TRBJ2-7; D unclear. Germline V gene sequence: CDR1 LGHDT, CDR2 YNNKEL (reference sequence). V gave up 1 base and J gave up 4 bases, with 5 bases separating them. CDR3 size: 12 residues. CDR3 region: CASSQVHYEQYF. CDR3 DNA sequence: TGTGCCAGCAGCCAAGTCCATTACGAGCAGTACTTC.

This clonotype was picked up a small number of times. One end of the junction varies from germline; a read error may be responsible. The chain has TRBV29-1 and TRBJ2-7; D remains unclear. The length of the CDR3 is 11 residues. CDR1 is SQVTM, CDR2 ANQGSEA, per germline. The CDR3 sequence is CSVEDTFEQYF. CDR3 in DNA: TGCAGCGTGGAAGACACCTTCGAGCAGTACTTC.

V and J are TRBV6-4 and TRBJ1-6; a weak D match, TRBD1 (6 bases). The CDR3 has 12 amino acids. Germline V gene data show CDR1 as MRHNA and CDR2 as SNTAGT. The V end was cut by 6 bases, the J end by 7 bases, with 7 bases between. In nucleotides, the CDR3 is TGTGCCAGCAGGGGGGGCAATTCACCCCTCCACTTT. Translation: CASRGGNSPLHF.

This chain connects TRBV27 to TRBJ1-1; D remains ambiguous. The CDR3 is 16 residues long. CDR1 is MNHEY and CDR2 is SMNVEV in the germline V gene (reference sequence). The V end was cut by 0 bases, the J end by 1 base, with 12 bases between. CDR3: CASSLSWAGANTEAFF. For the CDR3, the DNA is TGTGCCAGCAGTTTATCGTGGGCAGGTGCGAACACTGAAGCTTTCTTT.

J is TRBJ2-7 and V is TRBV28; the match to TRBD2 covers 8 bases. CDR1 is MDHEN, CDR2 SYDVKM, per germline. The CDR3 covers 12 residues. DNA for the CDR3: TGTGTCGCGAATAGCGGGACTTACGAGCAGTACTTC. Translation gives CVANSGTYEQYF.